Included here is one TCR beta chain sequence, with context. V lost 4 bases, J lost 2 bases, and 8 bases stayed unmatched. The CDR3 is 15 residues long. Germline V gene data show CDR1 as SGHNT and CDR2 as YYREEE (reference sequence). How the authors handled the data: From reference gene primer amplification, estimates of nucleated cell counts were derived. Produced via immunoSEQ multiplex PCR; TCRdb's table is partial and in-frame only. The V and J calls and the clone size are those of that table, but D and trimming were determined from the DNA. The repertoire holds tens of thousands of clones, with less than 75% as singletons. This record belongs to a study of blood T cell repertoires in COVID-19. Study information: The United States, Italy and Spain were the sources of the acute and convalescent COVID-19 samples. Sample material is recorded as cDNA or gDNA derived from T cells, B-cell-depleted T cells, or PBMCs.

The sequence derives from an older woman in a cohort sampled during active or convalescent COVID-19. Sequencing input: peripheral blood. This rearrangement joins TRBV5-4 to TRBJ2-7; the match to TRBD1 covers 8 bases. The CDR3 nucleotides read TGTGCCAGCAGCCCGACAGGGGACGGGACCTACGAGCAGTACTTC. It specifies CASSPTGDGTYEQYF.